This TCR beta chain is drawn from a study of blood T cell repertoires in COVID-19. Per the germline V gene, CDR1 is SGHRS and CDR2 is YFSETQ. V gave up 5 bases and J gave up 4 bases; unmatched junction bases: 9. The length of the CDR3 is 15 residues. The data were produced by immunoSEQ multiplex PCR, yet TCRdb's version contains in-frame clones alone and is incomplete. The sample holds 300,000 to 350,000 clones, around 90% seen once. Researchers sorted participants into cohorts using their self-reported clinical history. Sequencing input: PBMCs or T cells enriched from blood (not recorded which). This rearrangement joins TRBV5-1 to TRBJ2-7, with 10 positions matching TRBD1. The sequence was collected from a woman younger than 30 with acute COVID-19. CDR3 sequence reads: CASSSLGQGLYEQYF. The CDR3 region has the DNA TGCGCCAGCAGTTCTCTGGGACAGGGGTTATACGAGCAGTACTTC.